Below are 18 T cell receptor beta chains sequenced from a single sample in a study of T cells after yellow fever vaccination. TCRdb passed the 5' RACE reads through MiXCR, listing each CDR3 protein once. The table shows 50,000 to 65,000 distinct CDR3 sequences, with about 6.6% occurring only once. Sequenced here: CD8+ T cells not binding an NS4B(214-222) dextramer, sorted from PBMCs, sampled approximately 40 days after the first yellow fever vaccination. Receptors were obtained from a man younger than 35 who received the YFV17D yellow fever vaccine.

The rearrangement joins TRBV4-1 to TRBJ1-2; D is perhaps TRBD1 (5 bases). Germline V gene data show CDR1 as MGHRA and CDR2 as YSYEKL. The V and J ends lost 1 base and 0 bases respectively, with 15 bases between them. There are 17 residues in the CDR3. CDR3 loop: CASSQVSGRPSNYGYTF. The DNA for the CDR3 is TGCGCCAGCAGCCAAGTTTCAGGGCGCCCATCTAACTATGGCTACACCTTC.

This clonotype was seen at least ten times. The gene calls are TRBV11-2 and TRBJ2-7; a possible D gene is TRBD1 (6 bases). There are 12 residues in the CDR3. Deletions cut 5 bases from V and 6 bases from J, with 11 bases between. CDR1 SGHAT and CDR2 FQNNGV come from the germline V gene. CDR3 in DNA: TGTGCCAGCAGCCTAGGGACATTCGAGCAGTACGTC. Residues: CASSLGTFEQYV.

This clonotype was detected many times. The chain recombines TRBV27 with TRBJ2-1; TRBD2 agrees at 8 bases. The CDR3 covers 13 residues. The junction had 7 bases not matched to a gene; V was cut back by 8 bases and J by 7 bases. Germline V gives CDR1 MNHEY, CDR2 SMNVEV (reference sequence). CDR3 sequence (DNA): TGTGCCAGCTCATGGACTAGCCTGAATGAGCAGTTCTTC. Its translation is CASSWTSLNEQFF.

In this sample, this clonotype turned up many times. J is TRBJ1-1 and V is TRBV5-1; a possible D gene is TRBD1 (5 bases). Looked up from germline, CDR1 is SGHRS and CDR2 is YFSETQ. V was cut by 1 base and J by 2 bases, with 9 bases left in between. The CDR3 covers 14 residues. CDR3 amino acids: CASSLPDINTEAFF. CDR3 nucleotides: TGCGCCAGCAGCTTGCCGGACATTAACACTGAAGCTTTCTTT.

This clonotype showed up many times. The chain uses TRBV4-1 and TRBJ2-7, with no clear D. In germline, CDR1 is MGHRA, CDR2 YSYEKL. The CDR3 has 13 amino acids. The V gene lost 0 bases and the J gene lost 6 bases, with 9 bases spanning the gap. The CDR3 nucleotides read TGCGCCAGCAGCCAAGATGAGGCGTCCGAGCAGTACTTC. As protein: CASSQDEASEQYF.

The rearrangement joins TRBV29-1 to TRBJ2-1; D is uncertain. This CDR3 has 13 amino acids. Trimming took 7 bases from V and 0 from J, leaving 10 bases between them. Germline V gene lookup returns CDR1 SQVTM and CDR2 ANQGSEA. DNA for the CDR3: TGCAGCGCCGTTAGTAGCTCCTACAATGAGCAGTTCTTC. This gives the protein CSAVSSSYNEQFF.

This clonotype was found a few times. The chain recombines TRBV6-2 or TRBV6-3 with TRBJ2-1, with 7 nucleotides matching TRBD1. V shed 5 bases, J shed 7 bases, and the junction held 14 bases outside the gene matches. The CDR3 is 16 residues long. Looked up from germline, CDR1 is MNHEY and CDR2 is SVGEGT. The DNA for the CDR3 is TGTGCCAGCAGTCTCACTAGTCTGGGCAGGGGGAATGAGCAGTTCTTC. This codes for CASSLTSLGRGNEQFF.

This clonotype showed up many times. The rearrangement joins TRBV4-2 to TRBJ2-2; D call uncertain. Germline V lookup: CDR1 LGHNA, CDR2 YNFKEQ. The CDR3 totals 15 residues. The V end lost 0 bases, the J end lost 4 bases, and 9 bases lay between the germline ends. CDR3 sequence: CASSQDWTITGELFF. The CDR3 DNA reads TGTGCCAGCAGCCAAGACTGGACCATCACCGGGGAGCTGTTTTTT.

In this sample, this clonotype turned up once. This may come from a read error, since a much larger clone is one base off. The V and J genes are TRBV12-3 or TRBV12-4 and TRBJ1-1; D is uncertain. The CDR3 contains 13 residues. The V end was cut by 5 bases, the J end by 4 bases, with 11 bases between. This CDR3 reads CASSVGPTTEAFF. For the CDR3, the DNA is TGTGCCAGCAGTGTAGGGCCTACCACTGAAGCTTTCTTT.

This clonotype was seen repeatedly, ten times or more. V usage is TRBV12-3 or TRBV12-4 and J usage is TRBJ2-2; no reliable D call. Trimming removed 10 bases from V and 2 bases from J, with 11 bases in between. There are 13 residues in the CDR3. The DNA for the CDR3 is TGTGCCACTGTGGACGGAAACACCGGGGAGCTGTTTTTT. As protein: CATVDGNTGELFF.

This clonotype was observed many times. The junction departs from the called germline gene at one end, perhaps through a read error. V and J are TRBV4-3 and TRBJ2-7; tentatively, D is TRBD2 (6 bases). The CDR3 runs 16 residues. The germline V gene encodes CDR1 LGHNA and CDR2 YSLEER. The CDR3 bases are TGCGCCAGCAGCCAAGATCGAGGCGGGGCAGTGTACGCGCAGTACTTC. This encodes CASSQDRGGAVYAQYF.

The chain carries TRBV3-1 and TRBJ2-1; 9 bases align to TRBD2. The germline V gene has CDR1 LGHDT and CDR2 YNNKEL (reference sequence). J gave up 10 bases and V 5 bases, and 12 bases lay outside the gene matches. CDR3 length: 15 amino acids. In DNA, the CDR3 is TGTGCCAGCAGCAAAAGTGTCTCTAGCGGGGAGGAGCAGTTCTTC. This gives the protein CASSKSVSSGEEQFF.

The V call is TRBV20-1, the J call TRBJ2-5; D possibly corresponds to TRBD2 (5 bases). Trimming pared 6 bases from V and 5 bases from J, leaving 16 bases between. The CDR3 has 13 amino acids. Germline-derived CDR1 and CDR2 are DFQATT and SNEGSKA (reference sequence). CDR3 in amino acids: CSANERFLETQYF. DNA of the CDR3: TGCAGTGCCAACGAGCGGTTCTTGGAGACCCAGTACTTC.

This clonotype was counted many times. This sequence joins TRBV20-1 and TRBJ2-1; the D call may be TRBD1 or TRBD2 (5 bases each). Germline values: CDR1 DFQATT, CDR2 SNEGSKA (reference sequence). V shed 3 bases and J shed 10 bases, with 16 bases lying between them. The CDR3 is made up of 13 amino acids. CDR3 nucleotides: TGCAGTGCTAGTAAGGGACGGCTCGGCGAGCAGTTCTTC. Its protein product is CSASKGRLGEQFF.

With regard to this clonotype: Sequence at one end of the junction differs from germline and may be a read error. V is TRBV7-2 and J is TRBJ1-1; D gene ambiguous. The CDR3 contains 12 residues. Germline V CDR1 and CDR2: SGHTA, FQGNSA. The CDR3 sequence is CASSLVFAESFF. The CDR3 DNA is TGTGCCAGCAGCTTAGTTTTCGCTGAATCTTTCTTT.

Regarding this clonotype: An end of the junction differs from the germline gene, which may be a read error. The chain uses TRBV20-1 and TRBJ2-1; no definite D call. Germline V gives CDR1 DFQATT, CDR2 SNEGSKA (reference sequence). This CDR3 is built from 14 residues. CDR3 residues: CNARDMKGYNEQFF. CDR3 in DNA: TGCAATGCTAGAGATATGAAGGGCTACAATGAGCAGTTCTTC.

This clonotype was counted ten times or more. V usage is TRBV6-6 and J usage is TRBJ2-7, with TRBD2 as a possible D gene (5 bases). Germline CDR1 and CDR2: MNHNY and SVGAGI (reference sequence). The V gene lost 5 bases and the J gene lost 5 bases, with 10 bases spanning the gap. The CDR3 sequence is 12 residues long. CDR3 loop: CASSPGVDEQYV. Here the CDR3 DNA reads TGTGCCAGCAGTCCCGGGGTGGACGAGCAGTACGTC.

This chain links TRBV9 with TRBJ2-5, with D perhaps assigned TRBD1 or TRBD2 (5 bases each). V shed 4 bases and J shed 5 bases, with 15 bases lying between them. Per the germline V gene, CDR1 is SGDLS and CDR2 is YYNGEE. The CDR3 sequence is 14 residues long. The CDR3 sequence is CASSSGGFVETQYF. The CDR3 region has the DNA TGTGCCAGCAGCTCTGGGGGATTCGTGGAGACCCAGTACTTC.